This TCR beta chain comes out of a study of blood T cell repertoires in COVID-19. Study overall: The cDNA or gDNA used as material had been derived from T cells, B-cell-depleted T cells, or PBMCs.

Participants came from about two dozen US areas, aged roughly 18 to 90 years. Germline V lookup: CDR1 SGHDN, CDR2 FVKESK. The CDR3 runs 15 residues. Between the trimmed V and J ends, which lost 0 bases and 1 base, there was a span of 9 bases. This table comes from immunoSEQ multiplex PCR, and its TCRdb copy is limited to in-frame clones, with some not included. The sample has fewer than 350,000 clones; over 80% are singletons. The specimen was PBMCs or T cells enriched from blood (not recorded which). This receptor was obtained from a woman between 25 and 40 years old with acute COVID-19. The genes are TRBV14 and TRBJ1-1, with D uncertain. Here the CDR3 DNA reads TGTGCCAGCAGCCAAGATATGGCAGGGAACACTGAAGCTTTCTTT. It translates to CASSQDMAGNTEAFF.